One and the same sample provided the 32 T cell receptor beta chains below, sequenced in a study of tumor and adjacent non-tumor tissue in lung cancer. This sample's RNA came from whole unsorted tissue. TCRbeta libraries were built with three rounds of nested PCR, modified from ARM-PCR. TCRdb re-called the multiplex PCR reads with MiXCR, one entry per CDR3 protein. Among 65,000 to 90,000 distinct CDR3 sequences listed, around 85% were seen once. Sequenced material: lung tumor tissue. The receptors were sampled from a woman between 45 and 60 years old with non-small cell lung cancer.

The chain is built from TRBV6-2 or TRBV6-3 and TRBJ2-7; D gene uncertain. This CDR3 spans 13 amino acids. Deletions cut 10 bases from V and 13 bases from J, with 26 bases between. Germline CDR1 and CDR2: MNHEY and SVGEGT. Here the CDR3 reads CANTPDNTYERYF. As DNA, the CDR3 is TGTGCCAACACCCCTGACAATACATACGAGCGATACTTC.

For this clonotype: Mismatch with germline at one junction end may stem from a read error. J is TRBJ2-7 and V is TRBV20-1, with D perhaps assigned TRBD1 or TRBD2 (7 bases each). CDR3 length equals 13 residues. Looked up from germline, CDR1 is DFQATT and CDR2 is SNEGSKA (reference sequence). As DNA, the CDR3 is TGCAGTGCTCGTTCAGGGGGGGTCTACGACCAGTACTTC. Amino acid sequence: CSARSGGVYDQYF.

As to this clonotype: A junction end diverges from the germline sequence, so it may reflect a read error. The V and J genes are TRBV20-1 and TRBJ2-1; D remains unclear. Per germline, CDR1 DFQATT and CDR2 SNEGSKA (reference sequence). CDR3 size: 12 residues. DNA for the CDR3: TGCAGTGCTGGTGGAACAGCAAATGGGCAGTTCTTC. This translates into CSAGGTANGQFF.

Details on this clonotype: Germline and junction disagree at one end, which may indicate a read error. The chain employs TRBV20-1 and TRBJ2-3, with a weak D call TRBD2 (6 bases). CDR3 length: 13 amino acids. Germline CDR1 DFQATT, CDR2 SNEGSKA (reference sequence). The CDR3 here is CCARSGPVYTQYF. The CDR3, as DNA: TGCTGTGCGCGAAGCGGGCCAGTATATACGCAGTATTTT.

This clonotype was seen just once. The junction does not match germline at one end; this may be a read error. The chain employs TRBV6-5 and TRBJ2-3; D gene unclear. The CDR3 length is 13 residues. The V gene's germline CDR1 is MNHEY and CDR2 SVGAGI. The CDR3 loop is CASTYVATDTLYF. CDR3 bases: TGTGCCAGCACTTACGTGGCCACAGATACGCTGTATTTT.

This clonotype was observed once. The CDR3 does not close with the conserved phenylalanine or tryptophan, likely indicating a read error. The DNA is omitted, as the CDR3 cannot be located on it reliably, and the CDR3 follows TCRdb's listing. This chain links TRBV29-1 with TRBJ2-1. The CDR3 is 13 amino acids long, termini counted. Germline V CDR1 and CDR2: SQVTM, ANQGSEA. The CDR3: CSVVLPSYNEQFL.

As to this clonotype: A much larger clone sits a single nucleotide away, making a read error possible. CDR3: CASSLDTCQSQHF. The CDR3 DNA sequence: TGTGCCAGCAGCTTAGATACTTGTCAGTCCCAGCATTTT. The chain employs TRBV11-2 and TRBJ1-5; unclear D gene. CDR3 length: 13 residues. Looked up from germline, CDR1 is SGHAT and CDR2 is FQNNGV.

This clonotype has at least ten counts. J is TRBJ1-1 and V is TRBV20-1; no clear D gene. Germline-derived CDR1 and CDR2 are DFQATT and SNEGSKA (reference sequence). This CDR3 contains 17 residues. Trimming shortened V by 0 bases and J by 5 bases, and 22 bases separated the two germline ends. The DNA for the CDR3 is TGCAGTGCTAGAGATCCCACCTCGGCGGGAGGAAGGACTGAAGCTTTCTTT. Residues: CSARDPTSAGGRTEAFF.

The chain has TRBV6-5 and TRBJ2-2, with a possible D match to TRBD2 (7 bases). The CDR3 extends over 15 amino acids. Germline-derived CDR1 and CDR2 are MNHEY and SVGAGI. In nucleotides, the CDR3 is TGTATCAGCCGAAGGGGGGGGCTGTCGGCCGGGGAGCTGTTTTTT. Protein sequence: CISRRGGLSAGELFF.

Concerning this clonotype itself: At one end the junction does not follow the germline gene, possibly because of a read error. The CDR3 DNA reads TGTGCCACCAGTGATCGACTAGCGGGTACGGTTATGCAGCTCTTC. This sequence encodes CATSDRLAGTVMQLF. The V call is TRBV6-1, the J call TRBJ2-1; 10 bases are shared with TRBD2. This CDR3 comprises 15 residues. Germline-derived CDR1 and CDR2 are MNHNS and SASEGT.

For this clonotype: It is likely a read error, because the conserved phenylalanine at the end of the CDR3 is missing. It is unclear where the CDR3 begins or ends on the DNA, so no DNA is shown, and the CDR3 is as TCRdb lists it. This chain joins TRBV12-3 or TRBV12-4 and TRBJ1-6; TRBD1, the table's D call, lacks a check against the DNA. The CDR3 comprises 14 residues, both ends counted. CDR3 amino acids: CASSSGQTNSPPHS.

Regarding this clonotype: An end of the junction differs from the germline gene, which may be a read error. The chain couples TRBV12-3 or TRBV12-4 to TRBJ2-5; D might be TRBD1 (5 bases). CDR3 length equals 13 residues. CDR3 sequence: CASSKQAKETQYF. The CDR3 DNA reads TGTGCCAGCAGTAAACAGGCTAAAGAGACTCAGTACTTC.

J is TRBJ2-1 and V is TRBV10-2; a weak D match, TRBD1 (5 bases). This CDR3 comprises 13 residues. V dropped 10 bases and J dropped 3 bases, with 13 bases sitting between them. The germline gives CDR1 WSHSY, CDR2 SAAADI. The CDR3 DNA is TGCGCCATCATAAAGGGGAACTACAATGAGCAGTTCTTC. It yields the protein CAIIKGNYNEQFF.

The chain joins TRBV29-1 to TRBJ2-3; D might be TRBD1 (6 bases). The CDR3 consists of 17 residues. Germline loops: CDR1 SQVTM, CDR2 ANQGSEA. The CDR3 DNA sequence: TGCAGGGTAGACCGATCCGGACAGATGGGGAGCACAGATACGCAGTATTTT. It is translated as CRVDRSGQMGSTDTQYF.

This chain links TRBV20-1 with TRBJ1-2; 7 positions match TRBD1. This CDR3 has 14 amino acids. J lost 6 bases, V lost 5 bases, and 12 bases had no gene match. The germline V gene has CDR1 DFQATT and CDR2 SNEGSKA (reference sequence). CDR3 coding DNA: TGCAGTGCTCACCGAATTGACAGGGTACATGGCTACACCTTC. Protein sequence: CSAHRIDRVHGYTF.

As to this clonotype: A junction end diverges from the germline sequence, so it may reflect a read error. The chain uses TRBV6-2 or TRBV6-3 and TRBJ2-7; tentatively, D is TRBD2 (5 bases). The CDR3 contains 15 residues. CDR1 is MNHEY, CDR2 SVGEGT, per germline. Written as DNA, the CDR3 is TGTACCAGCAGAACCATTGGGTCCAATCGTGGGGAGCGGTACTTC. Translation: CTSRTIGSNRGERYF.

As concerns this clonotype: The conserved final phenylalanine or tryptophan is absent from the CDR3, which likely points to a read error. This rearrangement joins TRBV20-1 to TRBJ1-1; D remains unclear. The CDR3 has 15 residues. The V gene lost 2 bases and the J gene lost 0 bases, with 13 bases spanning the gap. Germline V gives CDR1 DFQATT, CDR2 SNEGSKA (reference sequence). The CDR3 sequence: CSARNGLQLNTEAFS. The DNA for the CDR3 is TGCAGTGCTAGAAATGGTCTGCAGCTGAACACTGAAGCTTTCTCT.

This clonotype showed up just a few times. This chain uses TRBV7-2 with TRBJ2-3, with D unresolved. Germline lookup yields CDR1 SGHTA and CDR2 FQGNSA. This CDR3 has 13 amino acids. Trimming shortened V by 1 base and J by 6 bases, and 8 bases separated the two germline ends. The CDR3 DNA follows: TGTGCCAGCAGCTTAGAGTTCTCCGATACGCAGTATTTT. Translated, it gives CASSLEFSDTQYF.

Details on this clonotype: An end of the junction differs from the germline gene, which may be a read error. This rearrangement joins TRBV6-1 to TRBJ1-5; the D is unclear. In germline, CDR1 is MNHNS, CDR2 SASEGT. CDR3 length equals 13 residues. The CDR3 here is CACSPERDQPQHF. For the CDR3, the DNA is TGTGCCTGCAGCCCGGAGAGAGATCAGCCCCAGCATTTT.

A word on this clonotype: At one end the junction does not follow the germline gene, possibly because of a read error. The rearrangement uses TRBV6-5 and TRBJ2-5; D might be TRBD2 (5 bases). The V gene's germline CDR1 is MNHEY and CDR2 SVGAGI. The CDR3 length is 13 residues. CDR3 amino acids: CTNSRGGVETQYF. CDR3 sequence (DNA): TGTACCAACAGTCGTGGAGGTGTGGAGACCCAGTACTTT.

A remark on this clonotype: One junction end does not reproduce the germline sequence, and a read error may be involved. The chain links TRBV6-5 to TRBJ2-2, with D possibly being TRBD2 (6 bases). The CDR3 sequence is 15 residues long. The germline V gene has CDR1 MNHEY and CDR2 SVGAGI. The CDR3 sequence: CASSYSTSQLGERFF. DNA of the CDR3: TGTGCCAGCAGTTACTCTACTAGCCAGCTCGGGGAGCGGTTTTTT.

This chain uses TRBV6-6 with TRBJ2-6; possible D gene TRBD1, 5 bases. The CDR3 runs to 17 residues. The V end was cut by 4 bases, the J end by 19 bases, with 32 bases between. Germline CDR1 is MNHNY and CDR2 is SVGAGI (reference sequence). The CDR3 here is CASSCPGGPSGANVLTF. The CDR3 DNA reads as TGTGCCAGCAGTTGCCCAGGCGGACCCTCTGGGGCCAACGTTCTAACTTTC.

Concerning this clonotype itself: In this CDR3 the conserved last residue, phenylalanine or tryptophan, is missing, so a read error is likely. The CDR3 nucleotides are TGTGTGAGCACCTCTCTGGGGGGTAGCTCCTACAATGAACAGTTCCTC. It translates to CVSTSLGGSSYNEQFL. The chain is built from TRBV28 and TRBJ2-1, with TRBD2 as a possible D gene (6 bases). The germline V gene has CDR1 MDHEN and CDR2 SYDVKM. The CDR3 is 16 residues long.

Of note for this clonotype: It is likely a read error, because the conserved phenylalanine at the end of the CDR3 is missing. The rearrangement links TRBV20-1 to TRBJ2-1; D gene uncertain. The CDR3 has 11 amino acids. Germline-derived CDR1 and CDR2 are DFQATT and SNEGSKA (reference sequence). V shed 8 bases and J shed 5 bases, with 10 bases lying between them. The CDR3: CSILGNNEQFL. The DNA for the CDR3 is TGCAGTATTCTGGGCAACAATGAGCAGTTCTTA.

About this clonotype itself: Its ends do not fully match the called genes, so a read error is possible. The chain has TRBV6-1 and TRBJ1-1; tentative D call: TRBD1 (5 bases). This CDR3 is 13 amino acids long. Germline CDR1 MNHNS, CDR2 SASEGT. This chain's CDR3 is CASRDTDRTQAFF. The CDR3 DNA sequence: TGTGCCAGCAGGGACACGGATCGCACTCAAGCTTTCTTT.

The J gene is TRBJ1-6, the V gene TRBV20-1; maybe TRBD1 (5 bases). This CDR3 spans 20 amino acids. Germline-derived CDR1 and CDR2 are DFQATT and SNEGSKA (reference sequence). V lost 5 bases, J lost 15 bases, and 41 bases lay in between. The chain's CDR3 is CSALRIGVVSRAEQGSILHF. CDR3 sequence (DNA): TGCAGTGCTCTACGGATTGGGGTCGTGTCTCGGGCGGAGCAGGGATCAATCCTCCACTTT.

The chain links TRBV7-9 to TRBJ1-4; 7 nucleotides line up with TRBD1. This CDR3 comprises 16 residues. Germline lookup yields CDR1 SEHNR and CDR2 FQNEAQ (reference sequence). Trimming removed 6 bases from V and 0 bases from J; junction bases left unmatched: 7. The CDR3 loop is CASSSGQVSTNEKLFF. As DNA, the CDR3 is TGTGCCAGCAGTTCTGGACAGGTTTCAACTAATGAAAAACTGTTTTTT.

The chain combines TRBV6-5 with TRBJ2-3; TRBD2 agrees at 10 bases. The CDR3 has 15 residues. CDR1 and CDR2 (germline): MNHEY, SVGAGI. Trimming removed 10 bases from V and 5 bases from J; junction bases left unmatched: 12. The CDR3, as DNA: TGTGCCAATAGTTTTAGGGGACTAGCGCAAGATACGCAGTATTTT. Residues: CANSFRGLAQDTQYF.

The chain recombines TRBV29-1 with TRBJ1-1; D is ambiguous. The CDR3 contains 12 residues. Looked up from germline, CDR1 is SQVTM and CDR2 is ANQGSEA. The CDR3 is CRVAEMRFEAFF. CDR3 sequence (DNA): TGCAGAGTGGCAGAGATGAGGTTCGAAGCTTTCTTT.

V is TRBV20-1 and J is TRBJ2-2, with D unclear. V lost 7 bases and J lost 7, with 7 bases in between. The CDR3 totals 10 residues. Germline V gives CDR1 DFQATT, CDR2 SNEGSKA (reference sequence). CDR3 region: CSVSVGELFF. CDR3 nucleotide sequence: TGCAGTGTGTCAGTCGGGGAGCTGTTTTTT.

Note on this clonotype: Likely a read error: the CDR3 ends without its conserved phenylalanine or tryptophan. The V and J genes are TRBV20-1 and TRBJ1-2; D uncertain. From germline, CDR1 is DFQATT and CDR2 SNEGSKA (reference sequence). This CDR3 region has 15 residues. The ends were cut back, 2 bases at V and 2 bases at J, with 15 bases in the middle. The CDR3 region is CSARCSGLSNYGYTL. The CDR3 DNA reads TGCAGTGCTAGATGTTCAGGACTGAGCAACTATGGCTACACCTTA.

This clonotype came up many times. CDR3 amino acids: CSARAGTGSYEQYF. The DNA for the CDR3 is TGCAGTGCTAGAGCCGGGACAGGGTCGTACGAGCAGTACTTC. The chain employs TRBV20-1 and TRBJ2-7; 9 bases are shared with TRBD1. Germline-derived CDR1 and CDR2 are DFQATT and SNEGSKA (reference sequence). Germline trimming cut 1 base from V and 4 bases from J; bases unmatched to any gene: 5. The CDR3 covers 14 residues.